This TCR beta chain is from a study of vaccination and CD4 T cells after COVID-19. Study details: Stimulation of the cells used overlapping spike peptide pools from SARS-CoV-2 and from the common cold coronaviruses HCoV-NL63, HCoV-OC43 and HCoV-229E.

Sequenced with the Oncomine TCR Beta short-read assay was DNA taken from cultured CD4+ T cells. TCRdb re-analysed the PCR reads in MiXCR, keeping a single row per CDR3 protein. The sample lists about 9,800 distinct CDR3 sequences; around 40% were seen once. V gave up 6 bases and J gave up 3 bases, with 9 bases separating them. The CDR3 totals 14 residues. The germline gives CDR1 LNHNV, CDR2 YYDKDF (reference sequence). This clonotype showed up just a few times. Its antigen is unidentified. Treatment of the sample: approximately 9-day PBMC culture with coronavirus spike peptide pools or control peptides (ViraFEST assay). Researchers collected the unexposed donor's CD4+ T cells before the COVID-19 pandemic (2011-2018).

The sequencing sample was made of CD4+ T cells from blood, cultured in vitro. The chain is built from TRBV15 and TRBJ1-6; D is ambiguous. The TCR sequence derives from a human donor in good health. The CDR3 DNA sequence: TGTGCCACCAGTGTGGATGTCTATAATTCACCCCTCCACTTT. It translates to CATSVDVYNSPLHF.